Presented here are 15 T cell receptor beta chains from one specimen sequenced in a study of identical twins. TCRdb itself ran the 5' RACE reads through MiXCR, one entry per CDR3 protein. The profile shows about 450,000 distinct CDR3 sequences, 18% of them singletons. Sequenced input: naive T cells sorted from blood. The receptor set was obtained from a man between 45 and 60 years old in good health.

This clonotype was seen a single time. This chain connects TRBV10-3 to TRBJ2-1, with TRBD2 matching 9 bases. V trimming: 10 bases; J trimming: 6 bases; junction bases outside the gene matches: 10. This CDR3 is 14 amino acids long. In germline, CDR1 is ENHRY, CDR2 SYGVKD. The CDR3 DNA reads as TGTGCCACAGAGATTAGCGGGAGCCCCAATGAGCAGTTCTTC. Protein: CATEISGSPNEQFF.

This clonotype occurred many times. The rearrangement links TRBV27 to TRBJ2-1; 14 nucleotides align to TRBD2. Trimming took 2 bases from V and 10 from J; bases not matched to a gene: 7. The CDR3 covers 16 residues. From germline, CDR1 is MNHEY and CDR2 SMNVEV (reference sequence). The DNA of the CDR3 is TGTGCCAGCAGTTTAATGACTAGCGGGGGGGCATACGAGCAGTTCTTC. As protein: CASSLMTSGGAYEQFF.

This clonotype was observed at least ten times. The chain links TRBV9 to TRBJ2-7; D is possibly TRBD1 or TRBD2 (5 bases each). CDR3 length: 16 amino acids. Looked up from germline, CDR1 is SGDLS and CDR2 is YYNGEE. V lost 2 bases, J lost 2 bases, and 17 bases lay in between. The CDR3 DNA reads TGTGCCAGCAGCGTCAGTGGTTCGGGACCTCCCTACGAGCAGTACTTC. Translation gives CASSVSGSGPPYEQYF.

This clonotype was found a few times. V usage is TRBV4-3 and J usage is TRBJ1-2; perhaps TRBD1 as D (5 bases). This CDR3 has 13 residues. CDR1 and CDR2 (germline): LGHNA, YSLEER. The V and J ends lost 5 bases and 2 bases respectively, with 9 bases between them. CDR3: CASSDDRNYGYTF. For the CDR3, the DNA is TGCGCCAGCAGCGACGACAGAAACTATGGCTACACCTTC.

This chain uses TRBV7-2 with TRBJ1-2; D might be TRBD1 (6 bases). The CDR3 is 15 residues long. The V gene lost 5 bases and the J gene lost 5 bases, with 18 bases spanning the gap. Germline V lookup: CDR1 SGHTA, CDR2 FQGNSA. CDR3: CASSPRGGGTYGYTF. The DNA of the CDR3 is TGTGCCAGCAGCCCCCGTGGAGGGGGGACTTATGGCTACACCTTC. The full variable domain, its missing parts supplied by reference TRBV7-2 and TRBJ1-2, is GAGVSQSPSNKVTEKGKDVELRCDPISGHTALYWYRQSLGQGLEFLIYFQGNSAPDKSGLPSDRFSAERTGGSVSTLTIQRTQQEDSAVYLCASSPRGGGTYGYTFGSGTRLTVV.

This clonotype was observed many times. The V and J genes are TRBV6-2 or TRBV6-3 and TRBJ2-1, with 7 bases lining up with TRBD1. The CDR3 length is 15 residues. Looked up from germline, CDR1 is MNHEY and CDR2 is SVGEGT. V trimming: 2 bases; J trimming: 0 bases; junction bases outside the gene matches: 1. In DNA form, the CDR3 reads TGTGCCAGCAGTTACCGGGACAGCTCCTACAATGAGCAGTTCTTC. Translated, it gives CASSYRDSSYNEQFF.

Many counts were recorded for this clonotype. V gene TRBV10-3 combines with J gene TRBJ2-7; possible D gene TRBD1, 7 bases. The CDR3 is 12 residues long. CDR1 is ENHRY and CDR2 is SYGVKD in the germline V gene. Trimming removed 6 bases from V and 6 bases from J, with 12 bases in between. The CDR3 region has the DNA TGTGCCATCAGAACAGGGGAGGTCGAGCAGTACTTC. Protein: CAIRTGEVEQYF.

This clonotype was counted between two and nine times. This chain's CDR3 is CASSPSMGTSGEQFF. Here the CDR3 DNA reads TGTGCCAGCAGCCCGTCGATGGGGACTAGCGGAGAGCAGTTCTTC. J is TRBJ2-1 and V is TRBV7-2; 11 bases agree with TRBD2. Trimming cost V 5 bases and J 10 bases; bases outside gene matches: 10. Germline V lookup: CDR1 SGHTA, CDR2 FQGNSA. CDR3 length equals 15 residues.

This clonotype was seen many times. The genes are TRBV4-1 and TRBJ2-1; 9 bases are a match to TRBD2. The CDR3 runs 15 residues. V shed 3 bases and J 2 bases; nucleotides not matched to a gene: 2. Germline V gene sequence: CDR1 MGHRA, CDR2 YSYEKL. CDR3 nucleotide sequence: TGCGCCAGCAGCCAGACTAGCGGCCCCTACAATGAGCAGTTCTTC. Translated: CASSQTSGPYNEQFF.

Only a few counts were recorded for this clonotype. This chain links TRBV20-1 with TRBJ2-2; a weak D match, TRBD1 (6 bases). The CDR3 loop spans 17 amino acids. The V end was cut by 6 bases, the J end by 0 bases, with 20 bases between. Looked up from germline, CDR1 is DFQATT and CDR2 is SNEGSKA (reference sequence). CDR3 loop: CSARPSTGRSNTGELFF. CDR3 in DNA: TGCAGTGCCCGCCCTTCGACAGGCCGATCGAACACCGGGGAGCTGTTTTTT.

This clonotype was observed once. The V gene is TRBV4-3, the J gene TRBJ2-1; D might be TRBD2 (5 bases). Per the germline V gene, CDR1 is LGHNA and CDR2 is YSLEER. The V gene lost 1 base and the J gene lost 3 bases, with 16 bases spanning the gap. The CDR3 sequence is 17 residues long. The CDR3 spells CASSQVASFPLYNEQFF. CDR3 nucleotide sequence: TGCGCCAGCAGCCAAGTAGCGAGCTTTCCTCTCTACAATGAGCAGTTCTTC.

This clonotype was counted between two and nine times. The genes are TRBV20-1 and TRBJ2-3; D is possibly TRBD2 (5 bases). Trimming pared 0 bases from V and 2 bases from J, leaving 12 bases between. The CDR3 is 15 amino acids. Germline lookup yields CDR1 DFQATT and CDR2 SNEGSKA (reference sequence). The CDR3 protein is CSARDLSRDTDTQYF. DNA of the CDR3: TGCAGTGCTAGAGATCTTTCCCGGGACACAGATACGCAGTATTTT.

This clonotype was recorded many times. This CDR3 is CASRIAPREESPQHF. CDR3 bases: TGCGCCAGCAGAATCGCGCCGCGGGAGGAGAGTCCCCAGCATTTT. The genes are TRBV5-1 and TRBJ1-5; D not resolved. The germline V and J ends were trimmed by 5 bases and 10 bases, with 22 bases remaining between them. Germline V CDR1 and CDR2: SGHRS, YFSETQ. The CDR3 is made up of 15 amino acids.

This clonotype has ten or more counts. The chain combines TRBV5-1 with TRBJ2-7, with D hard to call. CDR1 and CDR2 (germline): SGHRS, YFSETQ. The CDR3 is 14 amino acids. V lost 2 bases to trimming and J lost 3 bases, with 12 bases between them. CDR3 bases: TGCGCCAGCAGCTTAGGCCAGCCTCTCTACGAGCAGTACTTC. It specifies CASSLGQPLYEQYF. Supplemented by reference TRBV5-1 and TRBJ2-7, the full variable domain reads KAGVTQTPRYLIKTRGQQVTLSCSPISGHRSVSWYQQTPGQGLQFLFEYFSETQRNKGNFPGRFSGRQFSNSRSEMNVSTLELGDSALYLCASSLGQPLYEQYFGPGTRLTVT.

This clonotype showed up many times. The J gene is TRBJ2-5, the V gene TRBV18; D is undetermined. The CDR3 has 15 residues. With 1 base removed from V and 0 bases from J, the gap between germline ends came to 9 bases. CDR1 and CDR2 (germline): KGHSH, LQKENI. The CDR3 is CASSPRLTNQETQYF. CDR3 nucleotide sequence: TGTGCCAGCTCACCACGTCTGACCAACCAAGAGACCCAGTACTTC.